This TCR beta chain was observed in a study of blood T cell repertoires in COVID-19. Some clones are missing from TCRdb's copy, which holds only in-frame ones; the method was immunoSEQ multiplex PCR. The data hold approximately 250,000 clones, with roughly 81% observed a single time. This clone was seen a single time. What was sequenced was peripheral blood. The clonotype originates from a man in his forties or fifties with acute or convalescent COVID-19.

The chain's CDR3 is CASSVNTGVQGETQYF. The DNA for the CDR3 is TGTGCCAGCAGCGTTAACACAGGGGTTCAGGGAGAGACCCAGTACTTC. The chain joins TRBV9 to TRBJ2-5, with 7 bases matching TRBD1. There are 16 residues in the CDR3. Germline loops: CDR1 SGDLS, CDR2 YYNGEE. V trimming: 2 bases; J trimming: 4 bases; junction bases outside the gene matches: 11.